The next 21 T cell receptor beta chains were all read from a single sample in a study of blood T cell repertoires in COVID-19 (dated by TCRdb to about 2020). Library preparation was by the immunoSEQ multiplex PCR assay. The clones in this table, taken by TCRdb from immuneACCESS, are in-frame only. Not every clone is retained; where verified, under half of the shortfall comes from an unresolved V gene, and the cause of the rest is unknown. The sample table holds about 38,000 clones, of which roughly nine tenths were seen once. Approximately 5% of the sample rests with the top ten. Sequencing input: peripheral blood. Receptors originate from a man in his sixties with COVID-19, enrolled during active disease.

J is TRBJ1-1 and V is TRBV7-2; no clear D gene. V was cut by 1 base and J by 1 base, with 10 bases left in between. Germline CDR1 and CDR2: SGHTA and FQGNSA. CDR3 length: 15 amino acids. CDR3 protein: CASSLGAHGNTEAFF. The CDR3 DNA reads as TGTGCCAGCAGCTTAGGGGCGCATGGGAACACTGAAGCTTTCTTT.

The chain uses TRBV28 and TRBJ1-5; TRBD1 matches 8 bases. The germline gives CDR1 MDHEN, CDR2 SYDVKM. V shed 3 bases and J 2 bases; nucleotides not matched to a gene: 15. This CDR3 spans 19 amino acids. The CDR3 DNA follows: TGTGCCAGCAGTTTGCCCAGGGGGCGAGGACGGGGGGGCAATCAGCCCCAGCATTTT. Translating gives CASSLPRGRGRGGNQPQHF.

The genes are TRBV30 and TRBJ2-1; TRBD1 matches 8 bases. V gave up 0 bases and J gave up 8 bases; unmatched junction bases: 15. Germline loops: CDR1 GTSNPN, CDR2 SVGIG (reference sequence). The CDR3 consists of 17 residues. CDR3 bases: TGTGCCTGGAGTGTATATCACGAGCGGACAGGGACCCATGAGCAGTTCTTC. Its translation: CAWSVYHERTGTHEQFF.

The chain carries TRBV7-9 and TRBJ1-1; D not certain. This CDR3 has 15 amino acids. The V end was cut by 5 bases, the J end by 3 bases, with 16 bases between. Per the germline V gene, CDR1 is SEHNR and CDR2 is FQNEAQ (reference sequence). The CDR3 loop is CASSESIGADTEAFF. The CDR3 bases are TGTGCCAGCAGCGAATCCATAGGAGCGGACACTGAAGCTTTCTTT.

In nucleotides, the CDR3 is TGTGCCAGCAGCTTAGGGTCAGGGGGCTACTACAATGAGCAGTTCTTC. As protein: CASSLGSGGYYNEQFF. This chain connects TRBV7-9 to TRBJ2-1; TRBD1 matches 8 bases. The CDR3 is made up of 16 amino acids. With 1 base clipped from V and 3 bases from J, the junction kept 5 bases outside the gene matches. CDR1 and CDR2 (germline): SEHNR, FQNEAQ (reference sequence).

The rearrangement links TRBV18 to TRBJ2-7, with 9 bases that match TRBD1. Trimming cost V 2 bases and J 8 bases; bases outside gene matches: 10. The CDR3 runs 15 residues. The germline V gene encodes CDR1 KGHSH and CDR2 LQKENI. The CDR3 DNA sequence: TGTGCCAGCTCACCAACGGGGGGACAGGGAGGCCAGCAGTACTTC. It codes for CASSPTGGQGGQQYF.

The chain is built from TRBV11-2 and TRBJ2-1; D remains ambiguous. The CDR3 runs 15 residues. Germline CDR1 reads SGHAT; CDR2 reads FQNNGV. Between the trimmed V and J ends, which lost 0 bases and 0 bases, there was a span of 6 bases. CDR3 nucleotides: TGTGCCAGCAGCTTAGAGCGGAGCTCCTACAATGAGCAGTTCTTC. Translating gives CASSLERSSYNEQFF.

The chain is built from TRBV6-5 and TRBJ2-5, with D possibly TRBD1 on 6 matching bases. CDR1 and CDR2 (germline): MNHEY, SVGAGI. The CDR3 is 15 residues long. With 4 bases removed from V and 0 bases from J, the gap between germline ends came to 12 bases. The CDR3 DNA sequence: TGTGCCAGCAGTTGGGGGCAGGGTTACCAAGAGACCCAGTACTTC. This translates into CASSWGQGYQETQYF.

The rearrangement uses TRBV4-2 and TRBJ2-4, with TRBD2 identical over 9 bases. V shed 0 bases and J 1 base; nucleotides not matched to a gene: 4. CDR1 is LGHNA, CDR2 YNFKEQ, per germline. This CDR3 contains 17 residues. The CDR3 DNA sequence: TGTGCCAGCAGCCAAGATGCGGGAGGGGATGCCAAAAACATTCAGTACTTC. Protein sequence: CASSQDAGGDAKNIQYF.

The rearrangement joins TRBV14 to TRBJ2-2; possibly TRBD2 for D (6 bases). V was trimmed by 2 bases and J by 4 bases, leaving 11 bases between them. The germline V gene has CDR1 SGHDN and CDR2 FVKESK. The length of the CDR3 is 15 residues. CDR3 protein: CASSQLGGGTGELFF. In DNA form, the CDR3 reads TGTGCCAGCAGCCAACTCGGGGGTGGCACCGGGGAGCTGTTTTTT.

This clone was seen more than once but under ten times. The chain has TRBV4-3 and TRBJ2-2; D unclear. Trimming took off 1 base at V and 5 bases at J, with 8 bases between the two ends. Germline CDR1 LGHNA, CDR2 YSLEER. This CDR3 region has 14 residues. The DNA of the CDR3 is TGCGCCAGCAGCCAAGGTCCCCATACCGGGGAGCTGTTTTTT. Translating it yields CASSQGPHTGELFF.

The chain employs TRBV15 and TRBJ2-2; the D is unclear. CDR3 length equals 16 residues. Trimming pared 0 bases from V and 0 bases from J, leaving 8 bases between. Germline V gene lookup returns CDR1 LNHNV and CDR2 YYDKDF (reference sequence). CDR3 sequence: CATSREGRSNTGELFF. CDR3 coding DNA: TGTGCCACCAGCAGAGAGGGCAGGTCGAACACCGGGGAGCTGTTTTTT. Full variable domain (rest looked up from reference TRBV15 and TRBJ2-2): DAMVIQNPRYQVTQFGKPVTLSCSQTLNHNVMYWYQQKSSQAPKLLFHYYDKDFNNEADTPDNFQSRRPNTSFCFLDIRSPGLGDTAMYLCATSREGRSNTGELFFGEGSRLTVL.

The chain recombines TRBV27 with TRBJ1-2; 8 bases are shared with TRBD1. V lost 5 bases, J lost 2 bases, and 4 bases stayed unmatched. Germline-derived CDR1 and CDR2 are MNHEY and SMNVEV (reference sequence). The CDR3 has 14 residues. Written as DNA, the CDR3 is TGTGCCAGCAGTCCGAGGACAGGGAACTATGGCTACACCTTC. It yields the protein CASSPRTGNYGYTF.

The V gene is TRBV6-5, the J gene TRBJ2-1; 9 bases agree with TRBD2. The CDR3 spans 15 residues. CDR1 is MNHEY, CDR2 SVGAGI, per germline. The ends lost 8 bases at V and 7 bases at J; junction bases unmatched: 12. The chain's CDR3 is CASARIHSGGNEQFF. CDR3 in DNA: TGTGCCAGCGCTAGGATTCACAGCGGGGGGAATGAGCAGTTCTTC.

The chain combines TRBV20-1 with TRBJ2-1; D perhaps matches TRBD1 (5 bases). The CDR3 runs to 11 residues. CDR1 and CDR2 from the germline V gene are DFQATT and SNEGSKA (reference sequence). DNA for the CDR3: TGCAGCCAAGACAGTGACAATGAGCAGTTCTTC. Protein: CSQDSDNEQFF.

The rearrangement links TRBV7-3 to TRBJ2-2, with 8 bases that match TRBD1. Germline V lookup: CDR1 SGHTA, CDR2 FQGTGA. V was pared by 7 bases and J by 0 bases, with 4 bases of the junction left unmatched. The CDR3 loop spans 15 amino acids. This CDR3 is CASTDRGANTGELFF. CDR3 DNA sequence: TGTGCCAGCACCGACAGGGGCGCGAACACCGGGGAGCTGTTTTTT.

This clone was observed a single time. The gene calls are TRBV3-1 (or the pseudogene TRBV3-2) and TRBJ2-5; TRBD2 aligns across 9 bases. The CDR3 sequence is 16 residues long. CDR1 is LGHDT, CDR2 YNNKEL, per germline (reference sequence). V shed 0 bases, J shed 5 bases, and the junction held 7 bases outside the gene matches. CDR3 amino acids: CASSQEEREVEETQYF. CDR3 nucleotides: TGTGCCAGCAGCCAAGAAGAGCGGGAGGTAGAGGAGACCCAGTACTTC.

The chain recombines TRBV28 with TRBJ1-5, with D maybe TRBD1 (5 bases). This CDR3 region has 15 residues. V lost 5 bases and J 0 bases, leaving 11 bases between the germline ends. Germline V gene data show CDR1 as MDHEN and CDR2 as SYDVKM. CDR3 in DNA: TGTGCCAGCAGTCCCCTAGGGGATAGCAATCAGCCCCAGCATTTT. It codes for CASSPLGDSNQPQHF.

This sequence joins TRBV5-6 and TRBJ1-2; TRBD1 matches 7 bases. Looked up from germline, CDR1 is SGHDT and CDR2 is YYEEEE. Losses at the gene ends were 1 base for V and 5 bases for J; bases not matched to a gene: 8. The CDR3 sequence is 15 residues long. DNA of the CDR3: TGTGCCAGCAGCTTGAAAGGGGGCAGGGGGTATGGCTACACCTTC. Translating gives CASSLKGGRGYGYTF.

This chain links TRBV6-6 with TRBJ2-1, with TRBD1 identical over 10 bases. Germline loops: CDR1 MNHNY, CDR2 SVGAGI (reference sequence). The CDR3 length is 15 residues. J gave up 2 bases and V 6 bases, and 4 bases lay outside the gene matches. CDR3 sequence reads: CASSPGQGAYNEQFF. DNA of the CDR3: TGTGCCAGCAGCCCAGGACAGGGGGCCTACAATGAGCAGTTCTTC.

The chain joins TRBV7-7 to TRBJ2-5, with 7 bases fitting TRBD2. Germline loops: CDR1 SSHAT, CDR2 FNYEAQ (reference sequence). The CDR3 totals 14 residues. V lost 4 bases to trimming and J lost 1 base; unmatched junction nucleotides: 3. Here the CDR3 reads CASSSASGQETQYF. Here the CDR3 DNA reads TGTGCCAGCAGCTCGGCTAGCGGCCAAGAGACCCAGTACTTC.